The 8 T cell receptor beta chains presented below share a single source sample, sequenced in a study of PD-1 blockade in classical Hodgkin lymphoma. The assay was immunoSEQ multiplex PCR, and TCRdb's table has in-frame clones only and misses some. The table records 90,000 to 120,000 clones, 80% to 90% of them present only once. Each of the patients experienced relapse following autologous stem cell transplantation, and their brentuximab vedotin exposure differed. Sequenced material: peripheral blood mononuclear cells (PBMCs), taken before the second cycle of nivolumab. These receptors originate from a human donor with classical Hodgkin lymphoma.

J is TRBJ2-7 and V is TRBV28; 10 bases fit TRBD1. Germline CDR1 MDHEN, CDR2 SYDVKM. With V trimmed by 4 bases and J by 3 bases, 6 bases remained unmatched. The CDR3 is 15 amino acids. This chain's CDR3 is CASSSSGTGDYEQYF. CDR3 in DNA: TGTGCCAGCAGTTCGTCCGGGACAGGGGACTACGAGCAGTACTTC.

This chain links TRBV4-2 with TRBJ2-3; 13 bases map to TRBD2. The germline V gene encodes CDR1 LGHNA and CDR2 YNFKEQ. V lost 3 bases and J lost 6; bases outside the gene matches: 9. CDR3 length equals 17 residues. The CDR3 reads CASSHEYGLAGDDTQYF. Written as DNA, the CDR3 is TGTGCCAGCAGCCATGAATATGGACTAGCGGGAGACGATACGCAGTATTTT.

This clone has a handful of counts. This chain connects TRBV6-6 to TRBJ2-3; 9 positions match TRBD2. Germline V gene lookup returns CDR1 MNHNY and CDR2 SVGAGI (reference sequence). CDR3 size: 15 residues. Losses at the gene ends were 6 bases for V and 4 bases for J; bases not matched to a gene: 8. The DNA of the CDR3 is TGTGCCAGCAGGGATAGCGGGAGAATCGCAGATACGCAGTATTTT. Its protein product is CASRDSGRIADTQYF.

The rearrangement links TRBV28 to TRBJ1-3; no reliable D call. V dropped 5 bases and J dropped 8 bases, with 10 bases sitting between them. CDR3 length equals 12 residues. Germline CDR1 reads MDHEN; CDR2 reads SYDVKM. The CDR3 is CASSAREDTIYF. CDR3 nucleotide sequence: TGTGCCAGCAGTGCAAGAGAGGACACCATATATTTT. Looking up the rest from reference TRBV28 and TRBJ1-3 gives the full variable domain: DVKVTQSSRYLVKRTGEKVFLECVQDMDHENMFWYRQDPGLGLRLIYFSYDVKMKEKGDIPEGYSVSREKKERFSLILESASTNQTSMYLCASSAREDTIYFGEGSWLTVV.

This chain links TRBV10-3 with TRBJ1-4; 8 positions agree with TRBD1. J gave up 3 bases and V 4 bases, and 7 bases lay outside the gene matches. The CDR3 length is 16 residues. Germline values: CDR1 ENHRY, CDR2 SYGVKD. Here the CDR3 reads CAISANIQGANEKLFF. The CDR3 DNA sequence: TGTGCCATCAGTGCAAACATACAGGGGGCTAATGAAAAACTGTTTTTT.

The CDR3 loop is CASSLDRGEAFF. The CDR3 DNA sequence: TGTGCCAGCAGTTTGGACAGGGGGGAAGCTTTCTTT. V usage is TRBV2 and J usage is TRBJ1-1, with 10 bases that match TRBD1. The CDR3 spans 12 residues. With 5 bases clipped from V and 8 bases from J, the junction kept 2 bases outside the gene matches. In germline, CDR1 is SNHLY, CDR2 FYNNEI.

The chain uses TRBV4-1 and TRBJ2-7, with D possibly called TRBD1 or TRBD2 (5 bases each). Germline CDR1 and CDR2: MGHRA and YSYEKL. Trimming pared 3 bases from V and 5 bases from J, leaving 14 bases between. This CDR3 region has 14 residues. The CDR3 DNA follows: TGCGCCAGCAGCCACTCGGGGCCAGGAGACGAGCAGTACTTC. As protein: CASSHSGPGDEQYF.

CDR3 nucleotide sequence: TGTGCCAGTAGCCAGGGTAGGGACCGTAGTGACAATCAGCCCCAGCATTTT. It is translated as CASSQGRDRSDNQPQHF. The rearrangement uses TRBV19 and TRBJ1-5; weak D call: TRBD1 (5 bases). V was trimmed by 6 bases and J by 3 bases, leaving 21 bases between them. This CDR3 has 17 residues. The germline CDR1 and CDR2 sequences are LNHDA and SQIVND (reference sequence).